This is a list of T cell receptor beta chains from one sample in a study of PD-1 blockade in classical Hodgkin lymphoma. Libraries were prepared by immunoSEQ multiplex PCR; TCRdb keeps only in-frame clonotypes and omits some of them. The sample includes roughly 30,000 clones, less than 75% seen only once; the top ten take roughly 24%. Specimen: peripheral blood mononuclear cells (PBMCs), collected before the second cycle of nivolumab. The receptor set was obtained from a human donor with classical Hodgkin lymphoma. Each CDR3 is given with its conserved first and last residue. A D gene is named only where the DNA matches it firmly. Only part of the rows carry a size: once, few, many, or a class if the clone is expanded.

J | D | V | size | DNA | CDR3
TRBJ2-7 | TRBD1 | TRBV19 | - | TGTGCCAGTAGTATAGTGGCCGGGACAGGCTACGAGCAGTACTTC | CASSIVAGTGYEQYF
TRBJ2-3 | - | TRBV7-2 | - | TGTGCCAGCAGCTTAGCAGTGAGCGCTAGCACAGATACGCAGTATTTT | CASSLAVSASTDTQYF
TRBJ2-1 | TRBD2 | TRBV6-5 | - | TGTGCCAGCAGTTACCGGGGACTAGCGGGAGCAAATGAGCAGTTCTTC | CASSYRGLAGANEQFF
TRBJ2-5 | TRBD1 | TRBV30 | - | TGTGCCTGGAGTGGGACAGGGGGCGCGGGCCAGTACTTC | CAWSGTGGAGQYF
TRBJ1-2 | - | TRBV6-6 | - | TGTGCCAGCAGTTACCTGGGAGGCTCGGATGGCTACACCTTC | CASSYLGGSDGYTF
TRBJ1-6 | - | TRBV21-1 | - | TGTGCCAGCAGCACCTCCTTGACAGACAGGAATTCACCCCTCCACTTT | CASSTSLTDRNSPLHF
TRBJ2-1 | TRBD2 | TRBV11-3 | - | TGTGCCAGCAGCCATGGGACTAGCGGGAACAATGAGCAGTTCTTC | CASSHGTSGNNEQFF
TRBJ2-7 | TRBD1 | TRBV28 | once | TGTGCCAGCACCCGGGGACAGCCTTCTTCCTACGAGCAGTACTTC | CASTRGQPSSYEQYF
TRBJ2-7 | - | TRBV28 | - | TGTGCCAGCAGTTCGCCGGTAGTCTACGAGCAGTACTTC | CASSSPVVYEQYF
TRBJ1-5 | - | TRBV6-1 | once | TGTGCCAGCACCGAAACTGTGGACGTACATCAGCCCCAGCATTTT | CASTETVDVHQPQHF
TRBJ1-2 | TRBD1 | TRBV6-6 | - | TGTGCCAGCAGTTACGCCGGGACAGGGGCTCATGGCTACACCTTC | CASSYAGTGAHGYTF
TRBJ1-2 | - | TRBV5-1 | few | TGCGCCAGCAGCCTTGGTGGCCTGGGGGACTATGGCTACACCTTC | CASSLGGLGDYGYTF
TRBJ1-1 | - | TRBV6-6 | few | TGTGCCAGCAGTAGACAGGCGAACACTGAAGCTTTCTTT | CASSRQANTEAFF
TRBJ1-2 | - | TRBV5-4 | - | TGTGCCAGCAGCGTCGGTCATGACTATGGCTACACCTTC | CASSVGHDYGYTF
TRBJ1-4 | - | TRBV11-2 | few | TGTGCCAGCAGCTTAGACACGTCAACTAATGAAAAACTGTTTTTT | CASSLDTSTNEKLFF
TRBJ1-1 | TRBD1 | TRBV10-3 | - | TGTGCCATACAGGACAGGGGACACACTGAAGCTTTCTTT | CAIQDRGHTEAFF
TRBJ2-2 | - | TRBV2 | - | TGTGCCAGCAGTGAAGTAGGGGCCGGGGCCGGGGAGCTGTTTTTT | CASSEVGAGAGELFF
TRBJ1-4 | - | TRBV5-6 | - | TGTGCCAGCAGCTTGGAAAGGAAAGGGACTAATGAAAAACTGTTTTTT | CASSLERKGTNEKLFF
TRBJ1-1 | - | TRBV14 | - | TGTGCCAGCAGCCAGCCCCTGACAACATCCCTGAACACTGAAGCTTTCTTT | CASSQPLTTSLNTEAFF
TRBJ1-2 | TRBD1 | TRBV27 | few | TGTGCCAGTTCCTTTCGGCAGGGGGCTAGATATGGCTACACCTTC | CASSFRQGARYGYTF
TRBJ2-1 | TRBD1 | TRBV7-2 | - | TGTGCCAGCAGCTTATCCGGGACAGCTTCAGGTGAGCAGTTCTTC | CASSLSGTASGEQFF
TRBJ2-5 | - | TRBV6-1 | - | TGTGCCAGCAGCCTTAGACAGTTCGAAGGGGTGACCCAGTACTTC | CASSLRQFEGVTQYF
TRBJ2-1 | TRBD2 | TRBV7-2 | few | TGTGCCAGCAACGACGGGGGGACCTACAATGAGCAGTTCTTC | CASNDGGTYNEQFF
TRBJ2-1 | - | TRBV19 | few | TGTGCCAGTAGTCCTCCAGTAGGTAGCTACAATGAGCAGTTCTTC | CASSPPVGSYNEQFF
TRBJ1-1 | TRBD1 | TRBV7-9 | - | TGTGCCAGCAGCTTAGGACAAGGGACAGGGGGCGGGACTGAAGCTTTCTTT | CASSLGQGTGGGTEAFF
TRBJ1-6 | - | TRBV6-6 | - | TGTGCCAGCAGCCTCGTTCCCCCGCCTGGTTCACCCCTCCACTTT | CASSLVPPPGSPLHF
TRBJ2-7 | - | TRBV5-1 | - | TGCGCCAGCAGCCTGCAGAGTGTCGAATACTTC | CASSLQSVEYF
TRBJ2-4 | - | TRBV18 | - | TGTGCCAGCTCAACCACAAACGGGGCAGCCGGAGGAAACATTCAGTACTTC | CASSTTNGAAGGNIQYF
TRBJ1-6 | - | TRBV6-5 | - | TGTGCCAGCAGTTACGTAAGGGGCGAGAATTCACCCCTCCACTTT | CASSYVRGENSPLHF